These 25 T cell receptor beta chains share one sample of origin, sequenced in a study of T cells in Graves' hyperthyroidism and ophthalmopathy. What was amplified from RNA transcripts were TCR beta CDR3 regions. Carried out on the TCR CDR3, a first-round RT-PCR used the HTBI primer set. TCRdb reprocessed the multiplex PCR reads with MiXCR, giving one entry per CDR3 protein. This table has roughly 750,000 distinct CDR3 sequences, roughly 15% appearing once. What was sequenced was blood. Receptors were obtained from a young man with Graves' hyperthyroidism.

This clonotype has just a few counts. This rearrangement joins TRBV7-8 to TRBJ2-4, with D uncertain. CDR3 length equals 17 residues. The germline V gene has CDR1 SGHVS and CDR2 FQNEAQ. With 4 bases removed from V and 0 bases from J, the gap between germline ends came to 16 bases. CDR3 DNA sequence: TGTGCCAGCAGCTCATCCCGACTGGAGATAGCCAAAAACATTCAGTACTTC. Its translation: CASSSSRLEIAKNIQYF.

This clonotype came up many times. This sequence joins TRBV6-1 and TRBJ2-7, with TRBD1 matching over 8 bases. The CDR3 runs to 15 residues. The germline gives CDR1 MNHNS, CDR2 SASEGT. J lost 4 bases, V lost 8 bases, and 13 bases had no gene match. The CDR3 loop is CASDDRAGGTYEQYF. The CDR3 DNA is TGTGCCAGCGATGATAGGGCAGGGGGCACGTACGAGCAGTACTTC.

Of note for this clonotype: At one of its ends the junction is not consistent with the germline gene, which may arise from a read error. The chain links TRBV20-1 to TRBJ2-2; 10 nucleotides line up with TRBD2. CDR1 DFQATT and CDR2 SNEGSKA come from the germline V gene (reference sequence). There are 15 residues in the CDR3. The CDR3 loop reads CSAVSGRADTGQLFF. Written as DNA, the CDR3 is TGCAGTGCTGTAAGCGGGAGGGCCGACACCGGGCAGCTGTTTTTT.

This clonotype was counted at least ten times. The chain is built from TRBV11-2 and TRBJ2-1; tentative D call: TRBD2 (5 bases). V was clipped by 5 bases and J by 7 bases, with 12 bases between them. In germline, CDR1 is SGHAT, CDR2 FQNNGV. CDR3 size: 13 residues. The CDR3 bases are TGTGCCAGCAGCCCGGACTGGGAGAATGAGCAGTTCTTC. Protein: CASSPDWENEQFF.

The rearrangement links TRBV4-1 to TRBJ1-2, with D possibly TRBD1 on 6 matching bases. The CDR3 extends over 14 amino acids. Per the germline V gene, CDR1 is MGHRA and CDR2 is YSYEKL. Trimming removed 4 bases from V and 4 bases from J, with 13 bases in between. CDR3 loop: CASSPSGARYGYTF. The DNA of the CDR3 is TGCGCCAGCAGCCCCTCAGGGGCTCGCTATGGCTACACCTTC.

The sample holds many counts of this clonotype. The chain's CDR3 is CASSPEWREASYNEQFF. The DNA for the CDR3 is TGTGCCAGCAGCCCGGAGTGGCGGGAGGCGTCCTACAATGAGCAGTTCTTC. The chain uses TRBV7-2 and TRBJ2-1; TRBD2 aligns across 8 bases. Per the germline V gene, CDR1 is SGHTA and CDR2 is FQGNSA. CDR3 length: 17 residues. Trimming took 5 bases from V and 1 from J; bases not matched to a gene: 10.

A single count supports this clonotype. V usage is TRBV6-4 and J usage is TRBJ2-1, with D possibly TRBD2 on 5 matching bases. This CDR3 is built from 15 residues. Trimming shortened V by 3 bases and J by 2 bases, and 11 bases separated the two germline ends. Germline CDR1 is MRHNA and CDR2 is SNTAGT. CDR3: CASSESGLPYNEQFF. CDR3 DNA sequence: TGTGCCAGCAGTGAGTCTGGACTCCCCTACAATGAGCAGTTCTTC.

The sample holds a few counts of this clonotype. The V call is TRBV12-3 or TRBV12-4, the J call TRBJ2-1; no clear D. V gave up 2 bases and J gave up 8 bases, with 7 bases separating them. This CDR3 has 12 residues. CDR3 sequence (DNA): TGTGCCAGCAGTTTAATCCCCTATGAGCAGTTCTTC. Translation gives CASSLIPYEQFF.

This clonotype was counted at least ten times. The CDR3 DNA follows: TGTGCCACCCAGGGGACTAGCGGTCTGTCCTACAATGAGCAGTTCTTC. As protein: CATQGTSGLSYNEQFF. This chain connects TRBV10-3 to TRBJ2-1, with 11 bases lining up with TRBD2. The length of the CDR3 is 16 residues. Germline V CDR1 and CDR2: ENHRY, SYGVKD. With 10 bases clipped from V and 1 base from J, the junction kept 9 bases outside the gene matches.

In its sample, this clonotype was seen a few times. J is TRBJ1-5 and V is TRBV15; no definite D call. Per germline, CDR1 LNHNV and CDR2 YYDKDF (reference sequence). Trimming took 0 bases from V and 1 from J, leaving 10 bases between them. This CDR3 comprises 16 residues. The CDR3 bases are TGTGCCACCAGCAGAGATTTCGGGTCGAGCAATCAGCCCCAGCATTTT. As protein: CATSRDFGSSNQPQHF.

This clonotype was recorded at least ten times. The V and J genes are TRBV2 and TRBJ2-1; no clear D. The germline V and J ends were trimmed by 6 bases and 0 bases, with 6 bases remaining between them. In germline, CDR1 is SNHLY, CDR2 FYNNEI. The CDR3 is 13 residues long. The CDR3, as DNA: TGTGCCAGCAGGCGGAGCTCCTACAATGAGCAGTTCTTC. Its translation: CASRRSSYNEQFF.

The sample holds many counts of this clonotype. The chain has TRBV3-1 and TRBJ2-1; D might be TRBD2 (6 bases). The CDR3 totals 13 residues. V shed 4 bases and J shed 6 bases, with 10 bases lying between them. The germline CDR1 and CDR2 sequences are LGHDT and YNNKEL (reference sequence). DNA for the CDR3: TGTGCCAGCAGCCGCGGGATCTCCAATGAGCAGTTCTTC. It encodes CASSRGISNEQFF.

In its sample, this clonotype was seen a few times. The V and J genes are TRBV13 and TRBJ2-3; 13 bases fit TRBD2. Germline-derived CDR1 and CDR2 are PRHDT and FYEKMQ (reference sequence). The CDR3 spans 16 residues. J gave up 1 base and V 5 bases, and 3 bases lay outside the gene matches. CDR3 coding DNA: TGTGCCAGCAGCACCACTAGCGGGAGGGGCACAGATACGCAGTATTTT. Protein sequence: CASSTTSGRGTDTQYF.

Only one count was recorded for this clonotype. J is TRBJ2-3 and V is TRBV11-2, with TRBD2 identical over 12 bases. Germline V gene sequence: CDR1 SGHAT, CDR2 FQNNGV. With V trimmed by 5 bases and J by 3 bases, 6 bases remained unmatched. CDR3 length: 16 residues. CDR3: CASSTRLAGETDTQYF. CDR3 nucleotides: TGTGCCAGCAGCACCAGACTAGCGGGAGAGACAGATACGCAGTATTTT.

This clonotype was picked up many times. CDR3 in amino acids: CASSAGQGTGEQYF. The CDR3 DNA reads as TGCGCCAGCAGCGCCGGACAGGGGACGGGCGAGCAGTACTTC. The chain joins TRBV5-1 to TRBJ2-7; 9 positions match TRBD1. V gave up 4 bases and J gave up 6 bases; unmatched junction bases: 8. This CDR3 region has 14 residues. The germline CDR1 and CDR2 sequences are SGHRS and YFSETQ.

The table lists this clonotype with many counts. The chain carries TRBV18 and TRBJ2-5; D is possibly TRBD1 or TRBD2 (6 bases each). The germline CDR1 and CDR2 sequences are KGHSH and LQKENI. The V gene lost 2 bases and the J gene lost 4 bases, with 17 bases spanning the gap. The CDR3 sequence is 16 residues long. In DNA, the CDR3 is TGTGCCAGCTCACCAGGCATGGGGGGCCAAGGAGAGACCCAGTACTTC. Its protein product is CASSPGMGGQGETQYF.

The rearrangement joins TRBV9 to TRBJ1-2; D is perhaps TRBD1 (5 bases). Germline values: CDR1 SGDLS, CDR2 YYNGEE. Trimming left V 4 bases short and J 8 bases short, with 18 bases between. The CDR3 totals 14 residues. The DNA of the CDR3 is TGTGCCAGCAGCAAGGACAATGATTTTGGCGGCTACACCTTC. Translating it yields CASSKDNDFGGYTF.

This clonotype has a count of ten or more. The chain couples TRBV6-2 or TRBV6-3 to TRBJ2-1, with TRBD2 identical over 8 bases. This CDR3 comprises 17 residues. J gave up 4 bases and V 3 bases, and 11 bases lay outside the gene matches. Germline V gene data show CDR1 as MNHEY and CDR2 as SVGEGT. CDR3 region: CASSYGFGRAGYNEQFF. The CDR3 nucleotides read TGTGCCAGCAGTTATGGTTTCGGGAGGGCCGGTTACAATGAGCAGTTCTTC.

This sequence joins TRBV12-5 and TRBJ1-1; 8 nucleotides align to TRBD1. The CDR3 sequence is 12 residues long. The junction had 5 bases not matched to a gene; V was cut back by 0 bases and J by 14 bases. The V gene's germline CDR1 is LGHNT and CDR2 FRNRAP. CDR3 DNA: TGTGCTAGTGGTTTGGTAGTGGACAGGGTGTTCTTT. Amino acid sequence: CASGLVVDRVFF.

This clonotype has ten or more counts. V and J are TRBV20-1 and TRBJ2-1; 13 nucleotides align to TRBD2. The trim removed 1 base at V and 0 bases at J, leaving 6 bases unmatched. CDR1 and CDR2 from the germline V gene are DFQATT and SNEGSKA (reference sequence). The CDR3 is made up of 18 amino acids. The CDR3 nucleotides are TGCAGTGCTAGAGTTTCCCGGACTAGCGGGAGCTCCTACAATGAGCAGTTCTTC. The encoded protein is CSARVSRTSGSSYNEQFF.

This clonotype was counted at least ten times. The chain recombines TRBV28 with TRBJ2-7; no definite D call. V dropped 5 bases and J dropped 1 base, with 6 bases sitting between them. The CDR3 runs to 12 residues. The germline V gene encodes CDR1 MDHEN and CDR2 SYDVKM. The CDR3 is CASSSSSYEQYF. The CDR3 DNA reads as TGTGCCAGCAGTAGTTCTTCCTACGAGCAGTACTTC.

This clonotype was picked up a small number of times. The chain carries TRBV5-5 and TRBJ2-1, with D maybe TRBD2 (6 bases). The CDR3 has 16 residues. Per the germline V gene, CDR1 is SGHKS and CDR2 is YYEKEE (reference sequence). V was pared by 0 bases and J by 3 bases, with 13 bases between. Here the CDR3 DNA reads TGTGCCAGCAGCTTGGGAGTGTTAGCGGTCTACAATGAGCAGTTCTTC. This sequence encodes CASSLGVLAVYNEQFF.

This clonotype came up many times. The chain employs TRBV28 and TRBJ2-7, with 8 bases lining up with TRBD1. Germline values: CDR1 MDHEN, CDR2 SYDVKM. The J segment lost 0 bases and the V segment lost 4 bases, leaving 8 bases of the junction unmatched. The CDR3 has 16 amino acids. CDR3 sequence: CASSSPGQASSYEQYF. The CDR3 DNA reads as TGTGCCAGCAGTTCGCCGGGACAGGCGAGCTCCTACGAGCAGTACTTC.

Many counts were recorded for this clonotype. The J gene is TRBJ2-7, the V gene TRBV27, with D perhaps TRBD1 (5 bases). The CDR3 runs to 14 residues. Germline V lookup: CDR1 MNHEY, CDR2 SMNVEV (reference sequence). V dropped 2 bases and J dropped 2 bases, with 10 bases sitting between them. The CDR3 nucleotides are TGTGCCAGCAGTTTAGCAGGGCAGACCTACGAGCAGTACTTC. It is translated as CASSLAGQTYEQYF.

The J gene is TRBJ2-3, the V gene TRBV19; D remains unclear. Per germline, CDR1 LNHDA and CDR2 SQIVND (reference sequence). V lost 11 bases, J lost 5 bases, and 11 bases lay in between. This CDR3 has 11 residues. CDR3 sequence (DNA): TGTGCCGCAGCCCAGAGAGATACGCAGTATTTT. Translating gives CAAAQRDTQYF.